The T cell receptor (beta chain) under discussion was sequenced for a study of patients and donors after allogeneic stem cell transplantation. MiXCR, applied by TCRdb to the RT-PCR reads, yields one record per CDR3 protein. This table has approximately 200,000 distinct CDR3 sequences, about 38% appearing once. The V gene's germline CDR1 is MNHNY and CDR2 SVGAGI (reference sequence). Trimming left V 5 bases short and J 6 bases short, with 11 bases between. The CDR3 has 14 amino acids. The rearrangement uses TRBV6-6 and TRBJ1-6; D uncertain. Sequenced: blood, either unsorted or a sorted T cell fraction (not recorded which). The clonotype was recovered from a human donor who was either an allogeneic HSCT recipient or a stem cell or donor lymphocyte infusion donor (not recorded which). It is not recorded whose cells these are; they may come from a transplant donor. The CDR3 nucleotides read TGTGCCAGCAGTCTGACCTTAGGTAATTCACCCCTCCACTTT. It translates to CASSLTLGNSPLHF.